This TCR beta chain was captured by sequencing in a study of human T cells and chemical hapten exposure. The wider study: Per-sample TCR yields varied mainly from small pooled library volume differences.

Notes on the study in general: With DPC sensitization, TCRs exceeding 1 in 1000 frequency showed no change.

Unique molecular identifiers were attached to individual cDNA molecules within the library. TCRdb re-derived calls from the 5' RACE reads in MiXCR, one entry per CDR3 protein. The sample yields fewer than 150,000 distinct CDR3 sequences, around a fifth seen once. Total RNA was extracted from unfractionated whole blood. Germline CDR1 SNHLY, CDR2 FYNNEI. The CDR3 is 15 amino acids. V was clipped by 1 base and J by 0 bases, with 6 bases between them. To note about this clonotype: Its antigen is as yet unknown.

The TCR sequence derives from a human donor in good health. The V gene is TRBV2, the J gene TRBJ2-2; D might be TRBD1 (5 bases). The CDR3 protein is CASSEVRANTGELFF. The CDR3 DNA is TGTGCCAGCAGTGAAGTCAGGGCGAACACCGGGGAGCTGTTTTTT.